The TCR beta chain under discussion was sequenced for a study of Graves' ophthalmopathy and Graves' hyperthyroidism. On this clonotype itself: Its target is not known. One end of the junction does not line up with germline, which may come from a read error.

General study results and limits: The model's prediction of ophthalmopathy progression had about 70% sensitivity and roughly 72% specificity.

The authors used Ficoll-Paque density gradient centrifugation to separate PBMCs. The input was roughly 10 ml of fresh peripheral blood. The CDR3 has 19 amino acids. From germline, CDR1 is SEHNR and CDR2 FQNEAQ (reference sequence). Beta-chain TCR CDR3 regions were amplified from RNA transcripts. The first round was an RT-PCR with HTBI primers, and the second round was a multiplex PCR. Via MiXCR, TCRdb re-called the multiplex PCR reads, giving one row per CDR3 protein. The sample holds more than 40,000 distinct CDR3 sequences; about 50% are singletons and the top ten take approximately 20%. The clonotype comes from an adult man with Graves' ophthalmopathy. J is TRBJ2-1 and V is TRBV7-9; 7 positions agree with TRBD1. Input material: peripheral blood. The CDR3 nucleotides read TGTGCCAGCAGCTTTCTCGCCCCGCAACCGGGACAGACCTACAATGAGGAGTTCTTC. This sequence encodes CASSFLAPQPGQTYNEEFF.